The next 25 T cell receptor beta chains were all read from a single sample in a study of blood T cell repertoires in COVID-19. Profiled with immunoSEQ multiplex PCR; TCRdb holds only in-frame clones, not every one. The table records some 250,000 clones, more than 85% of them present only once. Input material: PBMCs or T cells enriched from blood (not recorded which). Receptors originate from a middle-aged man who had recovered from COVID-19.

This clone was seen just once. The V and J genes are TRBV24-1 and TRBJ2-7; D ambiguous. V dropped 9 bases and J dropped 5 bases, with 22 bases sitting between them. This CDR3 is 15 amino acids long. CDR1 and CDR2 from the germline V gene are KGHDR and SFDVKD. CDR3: CATVPSFLCLDEQYF. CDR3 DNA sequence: TGTGCCACCGTCCCCTCGTTCCTATGCCTAGACGAGCAGTACTTC.

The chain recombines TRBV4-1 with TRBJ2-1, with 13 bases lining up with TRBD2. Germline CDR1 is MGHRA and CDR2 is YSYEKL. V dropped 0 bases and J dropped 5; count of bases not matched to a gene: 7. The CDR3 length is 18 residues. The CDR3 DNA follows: TGCGCCAGCAGCCAAGATCAGCCGGGACTAGCGGGAAACAATGAGCAGTTCTTC. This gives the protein CASSQDQPGLAGNNEQFF.

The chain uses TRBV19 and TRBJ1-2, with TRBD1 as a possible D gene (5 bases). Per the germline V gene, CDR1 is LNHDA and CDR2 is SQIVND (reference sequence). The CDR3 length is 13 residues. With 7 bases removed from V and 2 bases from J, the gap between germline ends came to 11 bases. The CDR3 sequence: CASMGRANYGYTF. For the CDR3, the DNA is TGTGCCAGTATGGGCAGGGCGAACTATGGCTACACCTTC.

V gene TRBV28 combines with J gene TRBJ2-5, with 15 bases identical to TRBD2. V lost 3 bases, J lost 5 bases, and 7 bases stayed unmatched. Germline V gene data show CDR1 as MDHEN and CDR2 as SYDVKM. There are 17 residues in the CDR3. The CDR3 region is CASSFRTSGRARETQYF. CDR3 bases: TGTGCCAGCAGTTTCCGGACTAGCGGGAGGGCCCGGGAGACCCAGTACTTC.

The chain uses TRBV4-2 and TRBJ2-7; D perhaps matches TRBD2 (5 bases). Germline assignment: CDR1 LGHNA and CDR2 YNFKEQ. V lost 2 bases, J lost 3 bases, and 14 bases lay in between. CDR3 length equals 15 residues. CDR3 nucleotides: TGTGCCAGCAGCCAACTAGCTACTCCTGGCTACGAGCAGTACTTC. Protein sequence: CASSQLATPGYEQYF.

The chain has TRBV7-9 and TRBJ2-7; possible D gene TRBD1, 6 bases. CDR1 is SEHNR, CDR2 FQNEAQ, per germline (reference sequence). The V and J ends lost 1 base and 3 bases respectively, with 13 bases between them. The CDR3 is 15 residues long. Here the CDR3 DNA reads TGTGCCAGCAGCTTAGAGAGGGGGTTTAACTACGAGCAGTACTTC. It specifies CASSLERGFNYEQYF.

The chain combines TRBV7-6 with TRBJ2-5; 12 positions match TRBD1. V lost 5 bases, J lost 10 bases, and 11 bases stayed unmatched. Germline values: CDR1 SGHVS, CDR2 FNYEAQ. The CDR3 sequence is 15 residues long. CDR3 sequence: CASSNTGTGGASQYF. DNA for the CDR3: TGTGCCAGCAGCAACACGGGGACAGGGGGCGCGAGCCAGTACTTC.

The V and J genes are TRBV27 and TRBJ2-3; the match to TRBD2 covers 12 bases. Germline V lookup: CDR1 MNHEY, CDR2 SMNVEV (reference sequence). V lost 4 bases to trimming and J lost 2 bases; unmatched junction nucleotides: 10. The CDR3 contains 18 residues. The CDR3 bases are TGTGCCAGCAGTTCACGGCGACTAGCGGGAGTGCCCACAGATACGCAGTATTTT. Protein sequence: CASSSRRLAGVPTDTQYF.

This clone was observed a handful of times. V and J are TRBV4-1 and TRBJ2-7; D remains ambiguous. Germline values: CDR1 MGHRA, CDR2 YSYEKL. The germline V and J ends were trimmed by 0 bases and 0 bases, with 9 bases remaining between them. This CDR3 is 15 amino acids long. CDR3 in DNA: TGCGCCAGCAGCCAAGAGCCCCAGTCCTCCTACGAGCAGTACTTC. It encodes CASSQEPQSSYEQYF.

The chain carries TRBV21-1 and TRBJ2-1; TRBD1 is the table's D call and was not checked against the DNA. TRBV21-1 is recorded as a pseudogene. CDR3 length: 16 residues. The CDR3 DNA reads TGTGCCAGCAGCACCCCTGGACAGGGTGGGAGCAATGAGCAGTTCTTC. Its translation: CASSTPGQGGSNEQFF.

The CDR3 loop is CASSLEGTSGTNEQFF. Here the CDR3 DNA reads TGTGCCAGCAGCTTAGAAGGGACTAGCGGGACCAATGAGCAGTTCTTC. This sequence joins TRBV7-3 and TRBJ2-1; 13 bases match TRBD2. Germline lookup yields CDR1 SGHTA and CDR2 FQGTGA. This CDR3 has 16 residues. V trimming: 2 bases; J trimming: 6 bases; junction bases outside the gene matches: 4.

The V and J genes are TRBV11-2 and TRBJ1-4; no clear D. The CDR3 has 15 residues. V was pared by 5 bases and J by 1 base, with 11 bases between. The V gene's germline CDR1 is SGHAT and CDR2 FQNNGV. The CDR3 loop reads CASSPTIRTNEKLFF. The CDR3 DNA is TGTGCCAGCAGCCCTACGATCCGAACTAATGAAAAACTGTTTTTT.

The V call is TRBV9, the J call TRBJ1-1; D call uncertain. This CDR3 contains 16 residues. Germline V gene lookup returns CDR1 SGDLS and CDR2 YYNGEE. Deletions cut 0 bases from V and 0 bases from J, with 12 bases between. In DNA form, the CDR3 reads TGTGCCAGCAGCGTAGAAGGCCCGGGTTTGAACACTGAAGCTTTCTTT. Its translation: CASSVEGPGLNTEAFF.

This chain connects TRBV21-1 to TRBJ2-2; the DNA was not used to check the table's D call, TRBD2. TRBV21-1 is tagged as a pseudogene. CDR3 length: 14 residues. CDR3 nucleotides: TGTGCCAGCGGGAGGACCCCTCCATGGGGGGAGCTGTTTTTT. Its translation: CASGRTPPWGELFF.

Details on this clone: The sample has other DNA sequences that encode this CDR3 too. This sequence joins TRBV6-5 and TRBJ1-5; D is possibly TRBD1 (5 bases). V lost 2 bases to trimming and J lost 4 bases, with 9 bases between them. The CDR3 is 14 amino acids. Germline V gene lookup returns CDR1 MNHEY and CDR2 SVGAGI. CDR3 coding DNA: TGTGCCAGCAGTTACAGGGGTTTGAATCAGCCCCAGCATTTT. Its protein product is CASSYRGLNQPQHF.

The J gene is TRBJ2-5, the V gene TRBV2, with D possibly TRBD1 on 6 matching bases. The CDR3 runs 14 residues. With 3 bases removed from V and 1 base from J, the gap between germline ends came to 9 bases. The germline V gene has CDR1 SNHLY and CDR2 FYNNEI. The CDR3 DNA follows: TGTGCCAGCAGTGAGAGGGACACCCAAGAGACCCAGTACTTC. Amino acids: CASSERDTQETQYF.

In DNA, the CDR3 is TGTGCCACCAGTGATTCGGGGACAGGGATGATCAATGAGCAGTTCTTC. It yields the protein CATSDSGTGMINEQFF. The chain joins TRBV24-1 to TRBJ2-1; TRBD1 matches at 9 bases. Trimming removed 2 bases from V and 6 bases from J; junction bases left unmatched: 7. Germline lookup yields CDR1 KGHDR and CDR2 SFDVKD. This CDR3 has 16 residues.

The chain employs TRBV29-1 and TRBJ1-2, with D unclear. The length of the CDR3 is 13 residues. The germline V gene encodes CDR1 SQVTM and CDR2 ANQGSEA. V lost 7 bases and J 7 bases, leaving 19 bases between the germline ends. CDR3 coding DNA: TGCAGCGCCCCGGCCCTTGGATCAGGTGGCTACACCTTC. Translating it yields CSAPALGSGGYTF.

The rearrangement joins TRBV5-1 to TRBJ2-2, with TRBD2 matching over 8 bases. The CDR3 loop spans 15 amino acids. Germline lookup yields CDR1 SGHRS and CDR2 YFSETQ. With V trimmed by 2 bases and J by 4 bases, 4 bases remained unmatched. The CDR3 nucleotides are TGCGCCAGCAGCTTAGACAGCGGGAGCACCGGGGAGCTGTTTTTT. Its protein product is CASSLDSGSTGELFF.

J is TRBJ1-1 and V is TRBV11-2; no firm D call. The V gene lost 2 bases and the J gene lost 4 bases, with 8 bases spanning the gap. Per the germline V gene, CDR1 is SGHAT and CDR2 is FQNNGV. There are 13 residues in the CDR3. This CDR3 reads CASSLTQTTEAFF. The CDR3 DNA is TGTGCCAGCAGCTTAACTCAAACCACTGAAGCTTTCTTT. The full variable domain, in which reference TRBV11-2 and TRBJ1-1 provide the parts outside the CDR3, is EAGVAQSPRYKIIEKRQSVAFWCNPISGHATLYWYQQILGQGPKLLIQFQNNGVVDDSQLPKDRFSAERLKGVDSTLKIQPAKLEDSAVYLCASSLTQTTEAFFGQGTRLTVV.

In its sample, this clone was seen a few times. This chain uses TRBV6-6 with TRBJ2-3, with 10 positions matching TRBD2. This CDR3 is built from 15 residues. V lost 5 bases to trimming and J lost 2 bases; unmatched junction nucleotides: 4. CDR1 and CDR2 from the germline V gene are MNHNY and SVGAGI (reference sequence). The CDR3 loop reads CASSRTSGYTDTQYF. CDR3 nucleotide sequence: TGTGCCAGCAGTAGGACTAGCGGATACACAGATACGCAGTATTTT.

CDR3 amino acids: CASSLVGPGGQGNTEAFF. For the CDR3, the DNA is TGTGCCAGCAGCTTAGTGGGTCCGGGGGGACAGGGAAACACTGAAGCTTTCTTT. The chain uses TRBV7-2 and TRBJ1-1, with 9 bases identical to TRBD1. The CDR3 is 18 residues long. Losses at the gene ends were 1 base for V and 2 bases for J; bases not matched to a gene: 11. Germline CDR1 reads SGHTA; CDR2 reads FQGNSA.

This CDR3 is CASSRLAGGIDEQFF. For the CDR3, the DNA is TGTGCCAGCAGCCGACTAGCGGGAGGGATCGATGAGCAGTTCTTC. The chain uses TRBV7-3 and TRBJ2-1; TRBD2 aligns across 14 bases. The CDR3 covers 15 residues. V lost 5 bases and J lost 8; bases outside the gene matches: 5. The V gene's germline CDR1 is SGHTA and CDR2 FQGTGA.

CDR3 in amino acids: CASSWRQFSYEQYF. CDR3 nucleotides: TGCGCCAGCAGCTGGCGACAGTTCAGCTACGAGCAGTACTTC. V usage is TRBV5-1 and J usage is TRBJ2-7; D perhaps matches TRBD1 (5 bases). Germline CDR1 is SGHRS and CDR2 is YFSETQ. This CDR3 has 14 residues. V dropped 3 bases and J dropped 3 bases, with 13 bases sitting between them.

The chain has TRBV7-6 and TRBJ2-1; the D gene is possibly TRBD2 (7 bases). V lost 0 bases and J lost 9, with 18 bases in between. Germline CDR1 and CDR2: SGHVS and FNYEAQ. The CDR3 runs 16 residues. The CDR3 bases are TGTGCCAGCAGCTTAGCCCTTGGAGGGGGGGCCGGTGAGCAGTTCTTC. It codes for CASSLALGGGAGEQFF.